This T cell receptor (beta chain) derives from a study of T cell repertoires in cytomegalovirus infection. Study results and limitations: Clonotypes of TCR beta that were HLA-C-restricted and CMV-specific dominated the ex vivo response. Cumulative public TCR beta family frequency identified CMV carriers with the relevant HLA.

The sample holds many counts of this clonotype. Its cognate antigen is unknown. TCRdb re-called the reads with MiXCR, one entry per CDR3 protein. The table includes around 270,000 distinct CDR3 sequences, roughly 9% detected once. The V gene lost 3 bases and the J gene lost 2 bases, with 7 bases spanning the gap. The CDR3 runs to 13 residues. The source is a human donor in good health (CMV status not recorded). Some clones in this sample may be carry-over from other donors' samples. The V call is TRBV12-3 or TRBV12-4, the J call TRBJ1-1; D uncertain. The specimen was PBMCs. As DNA, the CDR3 is TGTGCCAGCAGTTTCGCGAGTAACACTGAAGCTTTCTTT. Residues: CASSFASNTEAFF.